This T cell receptor beta chain was captured in a study of a mutant IDH1 vaccine in newly diagnosed glioma. With regard to this clone: Its antigen is not known.

Profiling relied on immunoSEQ multiplex PCR, and the TCRdb table lists in-frame clones only, not all of them. Of some 36,000 clones listed, roughly four fifths are singletons. Noted time point: week 5, during vaccination. The vaccine gave 300 ug of a 20-mer mutant IDH1 peptide subcutaneously per dose. This CDR3 contains 16 residues. Germline lookup yields CDR1 SGHAT and CDR2 FQNNGV. Trimming removed 5 bases from V and 0 bases from J; junction bases left unmatched: 8. The origin of this receptor is a man in his fifties or sixties with glioma. Sequenced here: PBMCs, sampled from a glioma patient whose treatment included an IDH1 peptide vaccine. V and J are TRBV11-2 and TRBJ2-5; TRBD1 matches 8 bases. CDR3 protein: CASSGGRTGYQETQYF. The CDR3 nucleotides read TGTGCCAGCAGCGGGGGCCGGACAGGGTACCAAGAGACCCAGTACTTC.